This T cell receptor (beta chain) was profiled in a study of OX40 agonist ivuxolimab in advanced cancers. About the study: People in dose escalation had one of these cancers: hepatocellular carcinoma, melanoma, renal cell or head and neck cancer.

V was clipped by 4 bases and J by 8 bases, with 15 bases between them. Germline V gene lookup returns CDR1 KGHSH and CDR2 LQKENI. CDR3 length: 14 amino acids. Clones were read by immunoSEQ multiplex PCR, and TCRdb kept only the in-frame ones, dropping some. The profile shows about 11,000 clones, approximately 86% of them singletons. The sequencing used CD4+ or CD8+ T cells sorted from blood, collected in a trial of the OX40 agonist ivuxolimab. This clonotype originated in an adult with an advanced solid tumor such as melanoma, head and neck, liver or kidney cancer. The chain has TRBV18 and TRBJ2-4; D gene unclear. CDR3 protein: CASSLQDWIDIQYF. Written as DNA, the CDR3 is TGTGCCAGCTCACTCCAGGATTGGATAGACATTCAGTACTTC.